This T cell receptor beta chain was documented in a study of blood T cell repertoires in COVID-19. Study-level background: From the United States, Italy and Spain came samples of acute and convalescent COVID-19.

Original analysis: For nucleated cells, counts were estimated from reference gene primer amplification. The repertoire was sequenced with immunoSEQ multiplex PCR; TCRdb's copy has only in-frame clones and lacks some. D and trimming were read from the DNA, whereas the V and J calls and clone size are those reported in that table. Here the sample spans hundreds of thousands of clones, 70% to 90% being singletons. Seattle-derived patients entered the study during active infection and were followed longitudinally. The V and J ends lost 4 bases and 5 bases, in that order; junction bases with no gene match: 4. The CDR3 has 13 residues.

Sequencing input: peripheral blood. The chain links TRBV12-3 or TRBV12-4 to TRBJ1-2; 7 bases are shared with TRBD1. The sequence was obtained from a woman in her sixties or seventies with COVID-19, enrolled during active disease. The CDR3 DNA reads TGTGCCAGCAGTTCGGGCAGGGGGTATGGCTACACCTTC. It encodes CASSSGRGYGYTF.